A selection of T cell receptor beta chains follows, all from one sample in a study of T cell responses to AZD1222 COVID-19 vaccine. Profiling relied on immunoSEQ multiplex PCR, and the TCRdb table lists in-frame clones only, not all of them. The sample includes approximately 92,000 clones, about nine tenths of them seen just once. The material was peripheral blood, obtained on day 0 of AZD1222 vaccination. The origin of the receptors is an adult in good health. The CDR3 runs from the conserved cysteine through the conserved F or W. A D gene is named only where the DNA matches it firmly. Rows may omit the clone size; those that give it use once, few, many or a size class.

v_call	d_call	j_call	clone_size	cdr3_nt	cdr3_aa
TRBV7-9	NA	TRBJ1-1	NA	TGTGCCAGCGAGATCGGTGGGGCGGCGTCCACCCGACGTCGCACTGAAGCTTTCTTT	CASEIGGAASTRRRTEAFF
TRBV7-2	NA	TRBJ1-3	NA	TGTGCCAGCAGCGGAAATGGAGGAAACACCATATATTTT	CASSGNGGNTIYF
TRBV12-3/TRBV12-4	NA	TRBJ1-2	NA	TGTGCCAGCAGTTTAGACAGATATGGCTACACCTTC	CASSLDRYGYTF
TRBV5-6	NA	TRBJ1-1	NA	TGTGCCAGCAGCTTGGAAAACAGGGACTGGGACACTGAAGCTTTCTTT	CASSLENRDWDTEAFF
TRBV28	NA	TRBJ2-7	NA	TGTGCCAGCAGTTTAAACAGGGTTTACGAGCAGTACTTC	CASSLNRVYEQYF
TRBV3-1/TRBV3-2	NA	TRBJ2-7	NA	TGTGCCAGCAGCCAAATAGGGGGAGACTACGAGCAGTACTTC	CASSQIGGDYEQYF
TRBV7-9	NA	TRBJ2-1	NA	TGTGCCAGCAGCCTGCTAGGAGTATCGCCCTACAATGAGCAGTTCTTC	CASSLLGVSPYNEQFF
TRBV5-4	NA	TRBJ2-5	NA	TGTGCCAGCAGGTCCCGACGGGGCAGCCAAGAGACCCAGTACTTC	CASRSRRGSQETQYF
TRBV5-4	NA	TRBJ1-6	NA	TGTGCCAGCAGCCTCAATGGGGCCGGTAATTCACCCCTCCACTTT	CASSLNGAGNSPLHF
TRBV7-8	NA	TRBJ2-5	NA	TGTGCCAGCAGCTTAGCCGGCGGACAGGAGACCCAGTACTTC	CASSLAGGQETQYF
TRBV18	TRBD1	TRBJ2-7	NA	TGTGCCAGCTCAGATGGGACAGGGGTCTCCTACGAGCAGTACTTC	CASSDGTGVSYEQYF
TRBV28	NA	TRBJ1-2	NA	TGTGCCAGCAGAGCGGCTAGAGGCTACACCTTC	CASRAARGYTF
TRBV7-2	NA	TRBJ1-6	once	TGTGCCAGCAGCTTAAGGCCAGGGGATTCACCCCTCCACTTT	CASSLRPGDSPLHF
TRBV29-1	TRBD1	TRBJ1-4	NA	TGCAGCGTAGGACAGGGAAGGGAAAAACTGTTTTTT	CSVGQGREKLFF
TRBV12-3/TRBV12-4	TRBD1	TRBJ2-5	NA	TGTGCCAGCGGACAGGGGGCTCAAGAGACCCAGTACTTC	CASGQGAQETQYF
TRBV18	NA	TRBJ2-7	NA	TGTGCCAGCTCACCACCTGGCAGGACGGGCGAGCAGTACTTC	CASSPPGRTGEQYF
TRBV4-1	NA	TRBJ2-3	NA	TGCGCCAGCAGCCAAGAGCCTTTGGGGGCAGATACGCAGTATTTT	CASSQEPLGADTQYF
TRBV5-1	NA	TRBJ2-3	NA	TGCGCCAGCAGCTTGGGGGCGGGGGCCAGCACAGATACGCAGTATTTT	CASSLGAGASTDTQYF
TRBV5-4	NA	TRBJ1-6	NA	TGTGCCAGCAGCCCTGGGACAAAGAGCTCCTATAATTCACCCCTCCACTTT	CASSPGTKSSYNSPLHF
TRBV15	NA	TRBJ1-3	NA	TGTGCCACCGGCATAATTGGAAACACCATATATTTT	CATGIIGNTIYF
TRBV7-2	TRBD2	TRBJ2-3	NA	TGTGCCAGCAGCTTAGCTCGTGCGGGGGGGCCTGCCACAGATACGCAGTATTTT	CASSLARAGGPATDTQYF
TRBV29-1	NA	TRBJ1-1	NA	TGCAGCGTTGACAGAGTGTGGGACACTGAAGCTTTCTTT	CSVDRVWDTEAFF
TRBV19	TRBD1	TRBJ1-4	NA	TGTGCCAGTACTGACAGGGCCGAGGGGGAAAAACTGTTTTTT	CASTDRAEGEKLFF
TRBV3-1/TRBV3-2	NA	TRBJ2-7	NA	TGTGCCAGCAGCCAAGATAAGAATCGCTACGAGCAGTACTTC	CASSQDKNRYEQYF
TRBV7-9	NA	TRBJ2-2	NA	TGTGCCAGCAGCACCCCTAGTAAGGGGGAGCTGTTTTTT	CASSTPSKGELFF
TRBV28	NA	TRBJ1-1	NA	TGTGCCAGCAGTTTATGGACAGGTGGGAACACTGAAGCTTTCTTT	CASSLWTGGNTEAFF
TRBV4-1	NA	TRBJ1-5	NA	TGCGCCAGCAGCCAAGTAGGGACCGTCCATGAGCCCCAGCATTTT	CASSQVGTVHEPQHF
TRBV6-5	NA	TRBJ2-3	NA	TGTGCCAGCAGTTATTATCCGGGAAGCACAGATACGCAGTATTTT	CASSYYPGSTDTQYF
TRBV6-5	NA	TRBJ1-2	NA	TGTGCCAGCAGGAGTAATAACTATGGCTACACCTTC	CASRSNNYGYTF
TRBV11-2	NA	TRBJ1-6	once	TGTGCCAGCAGCTTTGGGGAGCATTCACCCCTCCACTTT	CASSFGEHSPLHF
TRBV2	NA	TRBJ1-2	NA	TGTGCCAGCAGTGAATTTGGGGGAGGGGGCTATGGCTACACCTTC	CASSEFGGGGYGYTF
TRBV6-6	TRBD1	TRBJ1-1	NA	TGTGCCAGCAGTTACTCCTCTCAGGGGGCTGAAGCTTTCTTT	CASSYSSQGAEAFF
TRBV3-1/TRBV3-2	NA	TRBJ1-2	NA	TGTGCCAGCAGCCAAGACCAGGGCCTGTATGGCTACACCTTC	CASSQDQGLYGYTF
TRBV18	NA	TRBJ1-2	NA	TGTGCCAGCTCACCATTCGAAGGGGGGTCAGATGGCTACACCTTC	CASSPFEGGSDGYTF
TRBV18	NA	TRBJ2-7	NA	TGTGCCAGCTCACCACCCGGGACACGCGCCTACGAGCAGTACTTC	CASSPPGTRAYEQYF
TRBV18	NA	TRBJ2-7	NA	TGTGCCAGCTCACCCGGGACACTATCCTCCTACGAGCAGTACTTC	CASSPGTLSSYEQYF
TRBV10-3	NA	TRBJ1-1	NA	TGTGCCATCAGTGATGAGGGTACTAACACTGAAGCTTTCTTT	CAISDEGTNTEAFF
TRBV29-1	NA	TRBJ1-5	NA	TGCAGCGTCCTGGAAGGATTCCCTACGGGGCCCCAGCATTTT	CSVLEGFPTGPQHF
TRBV19	NA	TRBJ1-6	NA	TGTGCCAGTAGTATGTCGTCCTCCCTAGCCAATTCACCCCTCCACTTT	CASSMSSSLANSPLHF
TRBV19	NA	TRBJ1-2	NA	TGTGCCAGTAGTATAGGATCCCCTCCCCACGGCACCTTC	CASSIGSPPHGTF
TRBV7-2	NA	TRBJ2-5	NA	TGTGCCAGCAGCTTAGTTGGGGGCGGAATACAAGAGACCCAGTACTTC	CASSLVGGGIQETQYF
TRBV27	NA	TRBJ1-5	NA	TGTGCCAGCAGTTGGAGGTTAAGCGGTCAGCCCCAGCATTTT	CASSWRLSGQPQHF
TRBV7-9	TRBD1	TRBJ1-6	NA	TGTGCCAGCAGCTTAGGGACAGGGGCTAATTCACCCCTCCACTTT	CASSLGTGANSPLHF
TRBV6-5	NA	TRBJ1-1	NA	TGTGCCAGCAGTAATTTGGGGCGAACGGCTTTCTTT	CASSNLGRTAFF
TRBV20-1	NA	TRBJ1-4	NA	TGCAGTGCTATTGTCGGGGAAAAACTGTTTTTT	CSAIVGEKLFF
TRBV24-1	NA	TRBJ1-3	NA	TGTGCCACCAGTGATCCCGGACTGAACTCTGGAAACACCATATATTTT	CATSDPGLNSGNTIYF
TRBV7-3	NA	TRBJ2-3	NA	TGTGCCAGCAGCCCGGGAGTTGCGGGCTCCTCAGATACGCAGTATTTT	CASSPGVAGSSDTQYF
TRBV24-1	TRBD1	TRBJ2-2	NA	TGTGCCACCAGTGCACAGGGGACCGGGGAGCTGTTTTTT	CATSAQGTGELFF
TRBV28	NA	TRBJ2-7	once	TGTGCCAGCACCCCAGGTAGCAGGGGAGGCTCCTACGAGCAGTACTTC	CASTPGSRGGSYEQYF
TRBV5-5	NA	TRBJ2-3	NA	TGTGCCAGCAGCTCGGAAGCTACCCAAACAGATACGCAGTATTTT	CASSSEATQTDTQYF
TRBV7-2	NA	TRBJ1-5	NA	TGTGCCAGCAGCTCCCATCAGAGGGGACCGCCCCAGCATTTT	CASSSHQRGPPQHF
TRBV9	NA	TRBJ2-3	NA	TGTGCCAGCAGCGTAATTGCATCGGGCACAGATACGCAGTATTTT	CASSVIASGTDTQYF
TRBV19	TRBD1	TRBJ1-3	NA	TGTGCCAGTACCCCAGGCGGGACAGCCGGAAACACCATATATTTT	CASTPGGTAGNTIYF
TRBV30	NA	TRBJ1-4	NA	TGTGCCTGGAGTGTACGGGGAGGGATTAATGAAAAACTGTTTTTT	CAWSVRGGINEKLFF
TRBV16	TRBD1	TRBJ1-5	NA	TGTGCCAGCAGCCAATCGGGACAGGGAAATCAGCCCCAGCATTTT	CASSQSGQGNQPQHF
TRBV7-8	NA	TRBJ1-2	NA	TGTGCCAGCAGCTTAGCGGAAGGGATCTATGGCTACACCTTC	CASSLAEGIYGYTF
TRBV28	NA	TRBJ1-4	NA	TGTGCCAGCAGTTTATATGGCCCCGGGCAGGAAAAACTGTTTTTT	CASSLYGPGQEKLFF